This passage covers 16 T cell receptor beta chains from one sample sequenced in a study of T cell responses to AZD1222 COVID-19 vaccine. Method: immunoSEQ multiplex PCR; TCRdb's copy keeps in-frame clones and lacks some. The sample lists 90,000 to 120,000 clones; approximately 89% were seen once. The sequenced sample was peripheral blood, obtained on day 0 of AZD1222 vaccination. These receptors were taken from an adult in good health.

The chain joins TRBV5-8 to TRBJ1-5; D remains ambiguous. CDR3 size: 16 residues. Germline V CDR1 and CDR2: SGHTS, YDEGEE. Trimming cost V 1 base and J 2 bases, with 13 bases left between them. The CDR3 DNA is TGTGCCAGCAGCTTGCTCGGTGACCGGGGCAATCAGCCCCAGCATTTT. This gives the protein CASSLLGDRGNQPQHF.

This CDR3 reads CASSRQGGLPVNTEAFF. CDR3 in DNA: TGTGCCAGCAGCCGGCAAGGGGGGTTACCGGTGAACACTGAAGCTTTCTTT. The chain recombines TRBV7-8 with TRBJ1-1; D possibly corresponds to TRBD1 (6 bases). CDR1 and CDR2 (germline): SGHVS, FQNEAQ. CDR3 size: 17 residues. V lost 5 bases and J lost 0, with 19 bases in between.

This chain connects TRBV6-2 or TRBV6-3 to TRBJ2-5, with D uncertain. Trimming removed 0 bases at V and 3 bases at J, with 11 bases between. From germline, CDR1 is MNHEY and CDR2 SVGEGT. The CDR3 is 15 residues long. In DNA form, the CDR3 reads TGTGCCAGCAGTTACTCTCTCGGCGGTAAAGAGACCCAGTACTTC. Amino acid sequence: CASSYSLGGKETQYF.

This sequence joins TRBV5-8 and TRBJ1-1; the match to TRBD1 covers 11 bases. V lost 4 bases, J lost 0 bases, and 5 bases stayed unmatched. This CDR3 comprises 16 residues. In germline, CDR1 is SGHTS, CDR2 YDEGEE. CDR3 DNA sequence: TGTGCCAGCAGCCCTGGGACAGGGGGGATGAACACTGAAGCTTTCTTT. Its translation is CASSPGTGGMNTEAFF.

The genes are TRBV15 and TRBJ2-6, with D perhaps being TRBD1 or TRBD2 (6 bases each). V lost 6 bases, J lost 6 bases, and 24 bases lay in between. Germline CDR1 and CDR2: LNHNV and YYDKDF (reference sequence). This CDR3 region has 18 residues. CDR3 amino acids: CATRGGGYFTLAANVLTF. CDR3 sequence (DNA): TGTGCCACCAGAGGAGGGGGATACTTTACTCTGGCGGCCAACGTCCTGACTTTC.

V and J are TRBV19 and TRBJ2-1, with TRBD2 as a possible D gene (5 bases). The CDR3 runs 14 residues. CDR1 and CDR2 (germline): LNHDA, SQIVND (reference sequence). V lost 9 bases, J lost 0 bases, and 12 bases lay in between. CDR3 sequence reads: CARTTGSSYNEQFF. Here the CDR3 DNA reads TGTGCCAGGACCACGGGGAGCTCCTACAATGAGCAGTTCTTC.

The chain couples TRBV4-3 to TRBJ2-7, with a tentative D call TRBD2 (5 bases). The CDR3 has 14 residues. Germline CDR1 and CDR2: LGHNA and YSLEER. The V gene lost 0 bases and the J gene lost 3 bases, with 9 bases spanning the gap. CDR3 DNA sequence: TGCGCCAGCAGCCAAGACCCTAGCAGCTACGAGCAGTACTTC. The encoded protein is CASSQDPSSYEQYF.

This clone occurred once. The V gene is TRBV29-1, the J gene TRBJ1-1, with a weak D call TRBD1 (5 bases). Germline V gene sequence: CDR1 SQVTM, CDR2 ANQGSEA. V lost 5 bases and J lost 5, with 9 bases in between. The CDR3 has 11 amino acids. CDR3 loop: CSVLGGTEAFF. Here the CDR3 DNA reads TGCAGCGTTTTGGGGGGGACTGAAGCTTTCTTT.

The chain joins TRBV12-3 or TRBV12-4 to TRBJ2-7; perhaps TRBD2 as D (5 bases). This CDR3 is 12 amino acids long. V lost 1 base, J lost 5 bases, and 6 bases lay in between. The CDR3 protein is CASSLVANEQYF. The DNA for the CDR3 is TGTGCCAGCAGTTTAGTAGCGAACGAGCAGTACTTC.

This clone has a single count. The gene calls are TRBV5-1 and TRBJ1-2; no clear D gene. Trimming took 4 bases from V and 6 from J, leaving 13 bases between them. Germline V gene sequence: CDR1 SGHRS, CDR2 YFSETQ. This CDR3 contains 13 residues. The CDR3 DNA reads as TGCGCCAGCAGCAGGGAAGCCCTAGATGGCTACACCTTC. Protein sequence: CASSREALDGYTF.

This chain connects TRBV29-1 to TRBJ1-2, with 10 bases that match TRBD1. This CDR3 spans 12 amino acids. V lost 4 bases and J lost 6; bases outside the gene matches: 2. Germline loops: CDR1 SQVTM, CDR2 ANQGSEA. CDR3 loop: CSVGDRGNGYTF. Written as DNA, the CDR3 is TGCAGCGTTGGGGACAGGGGAAATGGCTACACCTTC.

CDR3 bases: TGTGCCAGCAGCATCGGGATTGGGTTGAAAGGAACAGATACGCAGTATTTT. Translation: CASSIGIGLKGTDTQYF. The J gene is TRBJ2-3, the V gene TRBV11-2; D might be TRBD2 (5 bases). The CDR3 sequence is 17 residues long. Per germline, CDR1 SGHAT and CDR2 FQNNGV. The V end lost 5 bases, the J end lost 3 bases, and 21 bases lay between the germline ends.

The chain employs TRBV27 and TRBJ1-4; D not resolved. V lost 6 bases to trimming and J lost 8 bases, with 16 bases between them. CDR3 length equals 14 residues. CDR1 is MNHEY, CDR2 SMNVEV, per germline (reference sequence). The CDR3 sequence: CASRDEGVYEKLFF. The CDR3 bases are TGTGCCAGCAGAGACGAAGGAGTCTACGAAAAACTGTTTTTT. The full variable domain, rest sourced from reference TRBV27 and TRBJ1-4, is EAQVTQNPRYLITVTGKKLTVTCSQNMNHEYMSWYRQDPGLGLRQIYYSMNVEVTDKGDVPEGYKVSRKEKRNFPLILESPSPNQTSLYFCASRDEGVYEKLFFGSGTQLSVL.

The genes are TRBV7-2 and TRBJ2-3; possible D gene TRBD1, 6 bases. The V and J ends lost 5 bases and 5 bases respectively, with 11 bases between them. The CDR3 length is 13 residues. Germline CDR1 and CDR2: SGHTA and FQGNSA. The CDR3 nucleotides are TGTGCCAGCAGCCCACAGGGCGGAGATACGCAGTATTTT. Its translation: CASSPQGGDTQYF.

This chain uses TRBV6-5 with TRBJ1-1; a weak D match, TRBD1 (6 bases). Trimming pared 2 bases from V and 11 bases from J, leaving 12 bases between. The CDR3 length is 12 residues. CDR1 is MNHEY, CDR2 SVGAGI, per germline. CDR3 coding DNA: TGTGCCAGCAGTTACGGGGGGCTTGAGGCTTTCTTT. This encodes CASSYGGLEAFF.

The chain carries TRBV14 and TRBJ1-2, with a possible D match to TRBD1 (5 bases). Germline V gene sequence: CDR1 SGHDN, CDR2 FVKESK. The CDR3 covers 15 residues. The germline V and J ends were trimmed by 2 bases and 0 bases, with 10 bases remaining between them. The CDR3 region is CASSQLDSSNYGYTF. The CDR3, as DNA: TGTGCCAGCAGCCAACTTGACAGCTCTAACTATGGCTACACCTTC.